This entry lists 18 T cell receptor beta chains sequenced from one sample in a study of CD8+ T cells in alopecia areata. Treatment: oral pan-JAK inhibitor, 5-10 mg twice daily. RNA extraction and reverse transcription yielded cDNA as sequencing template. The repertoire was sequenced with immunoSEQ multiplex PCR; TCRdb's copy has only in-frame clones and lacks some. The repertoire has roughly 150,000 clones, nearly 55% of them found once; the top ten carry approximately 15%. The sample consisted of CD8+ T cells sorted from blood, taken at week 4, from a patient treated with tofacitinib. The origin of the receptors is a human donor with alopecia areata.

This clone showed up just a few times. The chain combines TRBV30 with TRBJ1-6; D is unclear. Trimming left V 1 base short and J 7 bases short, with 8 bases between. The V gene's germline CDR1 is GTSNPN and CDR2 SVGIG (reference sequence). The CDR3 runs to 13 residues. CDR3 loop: CAWSEQWNSPLHF. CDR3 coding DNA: TGTGCCTGGAGTGAACAGTGGAATTCACCCCTCCACTTT. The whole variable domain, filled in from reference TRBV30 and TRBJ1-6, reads SQTIHQWPATLVQPVGSPLSLECTVEGTSNPNLYWYRQAAGRGLQLLFYSVGIGQISSEVPQNLSASRPQDRQFILSSKKLLLSDSGFYLCAWSEQWNSPLHFGNGTRLTVT.

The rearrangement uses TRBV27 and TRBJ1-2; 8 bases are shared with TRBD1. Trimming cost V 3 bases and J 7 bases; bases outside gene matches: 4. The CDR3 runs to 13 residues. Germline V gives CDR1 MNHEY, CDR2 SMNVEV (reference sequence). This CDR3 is CASSLTGDLGYTF. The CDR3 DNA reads TGTGCCAGCAGTTTGACAGGGGACCTTGGCTACACCTTC.

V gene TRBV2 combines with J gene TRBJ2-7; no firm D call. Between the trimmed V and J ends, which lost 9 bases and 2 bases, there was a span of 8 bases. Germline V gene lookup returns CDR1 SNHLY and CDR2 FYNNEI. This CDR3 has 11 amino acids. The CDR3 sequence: CASKQPYEQYF. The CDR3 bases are TGTGCCAGTAAACAGCCCTACGAGCAGTACTTC.

CDR3 protein: CASSPEGYSYEQYF. In DNA form, the CDR3 reads TGTGCCAGCAGCCCTGAGGGCTATTCCTACGAGCAGTACTTC. This chain connects TRBV9 to TRBJ2-7, with a possible D match to TRBD2 (5 bases). The CDR3 loop spans 14 amino acids. Germline assignment: CDR1 SGDLS and CDR2 YYNGEE. V gave up 4 bases and J gave up 1 base, with 12 bases separating them.

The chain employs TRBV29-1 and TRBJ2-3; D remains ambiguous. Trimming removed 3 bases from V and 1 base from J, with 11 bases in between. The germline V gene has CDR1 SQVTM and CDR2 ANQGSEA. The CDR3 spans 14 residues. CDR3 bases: TGCAGCGTTGACCCAGGACGAGGCACAGATACGCAGTATTTT. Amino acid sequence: CSVDPGRGTDTQYF.

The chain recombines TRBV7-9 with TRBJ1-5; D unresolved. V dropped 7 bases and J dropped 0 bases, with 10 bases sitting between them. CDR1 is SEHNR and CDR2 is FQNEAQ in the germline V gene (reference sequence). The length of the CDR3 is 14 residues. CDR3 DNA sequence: TGTGCCAGCACCCATTCCGGTAGCAATCAGCCCCAGCATTTT. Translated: CASTHSGSNQPQHF.

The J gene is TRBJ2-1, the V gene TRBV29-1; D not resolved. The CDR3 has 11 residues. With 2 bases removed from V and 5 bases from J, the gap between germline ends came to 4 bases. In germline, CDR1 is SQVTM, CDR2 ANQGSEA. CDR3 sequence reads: CSVEIDNEQFF. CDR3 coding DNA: TGCAGCGTTGAAATCGACAATGAGCAGTTCTTC.

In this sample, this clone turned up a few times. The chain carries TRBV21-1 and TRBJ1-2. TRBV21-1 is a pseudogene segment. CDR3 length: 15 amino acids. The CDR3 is CASSIRTAANYGYTF. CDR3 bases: TGTGCCAGCAGCATCCGGACGGCAGCTAACTATGGCTACACCTTC.

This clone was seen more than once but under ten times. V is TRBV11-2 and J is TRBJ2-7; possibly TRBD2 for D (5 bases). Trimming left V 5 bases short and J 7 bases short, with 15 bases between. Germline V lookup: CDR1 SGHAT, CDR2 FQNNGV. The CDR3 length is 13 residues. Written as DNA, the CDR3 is TGTGCCAGCAGCCCCCACAAGGAGCGGGAGCAGTACTTC. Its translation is CASSPHKEREQYF.

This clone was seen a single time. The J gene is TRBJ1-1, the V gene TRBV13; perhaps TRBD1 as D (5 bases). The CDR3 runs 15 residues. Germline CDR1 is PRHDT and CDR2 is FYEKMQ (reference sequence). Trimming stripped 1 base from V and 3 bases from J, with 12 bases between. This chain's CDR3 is CASSLAGISYTEAFF. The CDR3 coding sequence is TGTGCCAGCAGCTTAGCAGGGATCTCTTACACTGAAGCTTTCTTT.

The CDR3 here is CASSSGVSNQPQHF. DNA for the CDR3: TGTGCCAGCAGCTCAGGGGTGAGCAATCAGCCCCAGCATTTT. The chain uses TRBV7-2 and TRBJ1-5, with a tentative D call TRBD1 (6 bases). Trimming removed 4 bases at V and 1 base at J, with 8 bases between. The CDR3 is 14 residues long. CDR1 SGHTA and CDR2 FQGNSA come from the germline V gene.

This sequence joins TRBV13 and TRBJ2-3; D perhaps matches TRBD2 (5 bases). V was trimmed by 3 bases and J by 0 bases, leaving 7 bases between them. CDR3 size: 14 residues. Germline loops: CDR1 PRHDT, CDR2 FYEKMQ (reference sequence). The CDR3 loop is CASSFGGSTDTQYF. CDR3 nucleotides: TGTGCCAGCAGCTTCGGCGGGAGCACAGATACGCAGTATTTT. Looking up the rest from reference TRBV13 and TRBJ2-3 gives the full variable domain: AAGVIQSPRHLIKEKRETATLKCYPIPRHDTVYWYQQGPGQDPQFLISFYEKMQSDKGSIPDRFSAQQFSDYHSELNMSSLELGDSALYFCASSFGGSTDTQYFGPGTRLTVL.

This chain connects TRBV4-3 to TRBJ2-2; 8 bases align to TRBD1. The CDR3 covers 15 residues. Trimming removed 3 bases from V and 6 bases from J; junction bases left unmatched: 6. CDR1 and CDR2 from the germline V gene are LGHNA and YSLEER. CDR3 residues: CASSQITGGPGELFF. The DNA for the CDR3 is TGCGCCAGCAGCCAGATAACAGGGGGACCCGGGGAGCTGTTTTTT.

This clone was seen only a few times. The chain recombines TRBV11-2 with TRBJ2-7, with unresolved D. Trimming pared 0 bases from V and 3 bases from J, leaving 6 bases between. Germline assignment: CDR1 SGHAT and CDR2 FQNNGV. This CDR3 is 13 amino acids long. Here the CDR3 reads CASSLDPLYEQYF. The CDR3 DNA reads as TGTGCCAGCAGCTTAGATCCTCTCTACGAGCAGTACTTC.

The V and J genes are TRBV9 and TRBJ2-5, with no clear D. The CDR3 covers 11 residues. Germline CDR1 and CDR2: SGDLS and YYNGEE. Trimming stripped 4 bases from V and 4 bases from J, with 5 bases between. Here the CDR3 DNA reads TGTGCCAGCAGCCTCGGAGAGACCCAGTACTTC. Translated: CASSLGETQYF.

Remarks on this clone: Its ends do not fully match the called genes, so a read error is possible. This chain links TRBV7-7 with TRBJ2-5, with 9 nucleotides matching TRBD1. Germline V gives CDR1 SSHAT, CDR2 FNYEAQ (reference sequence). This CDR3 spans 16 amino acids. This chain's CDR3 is CASSLRDRVFQETQYF. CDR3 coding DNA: TGTGCTAGCAGCCTCCGGGACAGGGTGTTCCAAGAGACCCAGTACTTC.

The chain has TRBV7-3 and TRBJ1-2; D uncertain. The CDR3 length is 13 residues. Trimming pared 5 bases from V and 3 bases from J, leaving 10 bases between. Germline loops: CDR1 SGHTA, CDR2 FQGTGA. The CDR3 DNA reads TGTGCCAGCAGCGCAGATCCGGACTATGGCTACACCTTC. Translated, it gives CASSADPDYGYTF.

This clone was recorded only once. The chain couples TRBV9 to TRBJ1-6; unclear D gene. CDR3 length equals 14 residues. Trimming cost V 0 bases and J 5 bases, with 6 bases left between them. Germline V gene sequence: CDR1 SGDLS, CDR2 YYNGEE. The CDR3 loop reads CASSVVDDNSPLHF. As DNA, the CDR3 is TGTGCCAGCAGCGTAGTGGACGATAATTCACCCCTCCACTTT.